This TCR beta chain came from a study of T cell changes during pregnancy in multiple sclerosis. The CDR3 extends over 13 amino acids. V was pared by 4 bases and J by 10 bases, with 11 bases between. Looked up from germline, CDR1 is SGHDN and CDR2 is FVKESK. Profiled with immunoSEQ multiplex PCR; TCRdb holds only in-frame clones, not every one. The profile shows tens of thousands of clones, approximately 91% of them singletons. The chain employs TRBV14 and TRBJ1-6, with TRBD1 as a possible D gene (5 bases). This receptor was obtained from a female donor in good health, enrolled as a control in a pregnancy study. Sequences were derived from CD4+ T cells from peripheral blood mononuclear cells, sampled after pregnancy. The CDR3 DNA is TGTGCCAGCAGCCTTCGACAGCCGTCACCCCTCCACTTT. Translation: CASSLRQPSPLHF. Based on the CDR3 plus reference TRBV14 and TRBJ1-6, the full variable domain is EAGVTQFPSHSVIEKGQTVTLRCDPISGHDNLYWYRRVMGKEIKFLLHFVKESKQDESGMPNNRFLAERTGGTYSTLKVQPAELEDSGVYFCASSLRQPSPLHFGNGTRLTVT.